This TCR beta chain was identified during a study of response to subunit inactivated influenza vaccine (dated by TCRdb to the late 2010s). In terms of the full investigation: The study used deep quantitative T cell receptor repertoire profiling to track responses to a trivalent subunit inactivated influenza vaccine.

Turning to this clonotype: Its antigen remains unidentified. Base qualities are not at hand, and no much larger clone is one base apart.

Library creation used RT-PCR. Sequencing instrument: Illumina HiSeq 2500. TCRdb ran its own pipeline on the public reads, namely fastp trimming at Q25 and MiXCR clone calling, and kept in-frame beta chains. Rows are combined by CDR3 protein, so each entry shows the most common genes and DNA. Here the sample has 710,000 or so distinct CDR3 sequences; about a sixth occur a single time. Clones ranked in the top ten supply around 10% of the sample. Inclusive of the bounding cysteine and phenylalanine, the CDR3 is 16 residues long. Just the 48-base CDR3 DNA is kept, in frame starting at base 1. In the germline V gene, CDR1 corresponds to KGHSH and CDR2 to LQKENI. Relative to germline, V is missing 2 bases and J is missing 4 bases, with 7 bases of the junction outside any gene match. What the authors observed across the whole study: It was suggested by the authors that each seasonal influenza vaccination may recruit only a limited number of new T cells.

This TCR was sampled from a man over 45 who received an inactivated influenza vaccine. Donor details come from another sample of the same person, matched by shared clones. The sequence is built from TRBV18 and TRBJ2-1, and 8 junctional nucleotides match TRBD2. Material: PBMCs from blood, obtained less than 13 days after vaccination. CDR3 protein: CASSPVVGGRYNEQFF. The DNA is TGTGCCAGCTCACCAGTAGTAGGCGGGAGGTACAATGAGCAGTTCTTC.